Below, 23 T cell receptor beta chains from the same sample are listed, as sequenced in a study of blood T cells in healthy people across ages. PCR was performed a second time for roughly 7 to 11 cycles using a sample-barcoded 5' primer and a J-beta primer mix. TCRdb re-called the 5' RACE reads with MiXCR, one entry per CDR3 protein. The repertoire includes more than 800,000 distinct CDR3 sequences, around 28% of them detected once, and 15% to 20% sits in the top ten. What was sequenced was blood. The receptors shown here come from a woman of 80 years or more in good health.

The J gene is TRBJ1-1, the V gene TRBV5-8, with a possible D match to TRBD1 (6 bases). Trimming shortened V by 1 base and J by 6 bases, and 13 bases separated the two germline ends. CDR1 and CDR2 from the germline V gene are SGHTS and YDEGEE. The CDR3 is 14 residues long. DNA of the CDR3: TGTGCCAGCAGCTTGTATGGACAGATGGCTGAAGCTTTCTTT. Its translation: CASSLYGQMAEAFF.

This clonotype was seen at least ten times. The genes are TRBV4-3 and TRBJ2-3; 13 positions match TRBD2. The CDR3 runs to 20 residues. J gave up 0 bases and V 3 bases, and 12 bases lay outside the gene matches. Germline V gene sequence: CDR1 LGHNA, CDR2 YSLEER. The CDR3 coding sequence is TGCGCCAGCAGCCAGGACCTCGGACTAGCGGGGGCTTCTAGCACAGATACGCAGTATTTT. This codes for CASSQDLGLAGASSTDTQYF.

The rearrangement joins TRBV20-1 to TRBJ2-3; 9 nucleotides match TRBD2. Per the germline V gene, CDR1 is DFQATT and CDR2 is SNEGSKA (reference sequence). This CDR3 spans 13 amino acids. V lost 3 bases to trimming and J lost 6 bases; unmatched junction nucleotides: 4. The CDR3 DNA reads TGCAGTGCTAGGGCAGGACTAGCGGATACGCAGTATTTT. Its protein is CSARAGLADTQYF.

A few counts support this clonotype. A single base separates this from a much larger clone, so it may be a read error. The chain uses TRBV27 and TRBJ2-7, with TRBD1 as a possible D gene (5 bases). The CDR3 runs to 15 residues. Germline assignment: CDR1 MNHEY and CDR2 SMNVEV (reference sequence). This CDR3 is CAGSLDQGSSYEQYF. CDR3 sequence (DNA): TGTGCCGGCAGTTTAGACCAGGGAAGCTCCTACGAGCAGTACTTC.

This sequence joins TRBV12-3 or TRBV12-4 and TRBJ1-4; TRBD1 matches at 11 bases. V lost 6 bases, J lost 6 bases, and 9 bases stayed unmatched. CDR3 length: 16 residues. The CDR3 coding sequence is TGTGCCAGCAGATCCGGGACAGGGGGGGCAGATGAAAAACTGTTTTTT. Amino acids: CASRSGTGGADEKLFF.

The J gene is TRBJ1-2, the V gene TRBV28; D not certain. The V end was cut by 2 bases, the J end by 5 bases, with 6 bases between. CDR1 and CDR2 from the germline V gene are MDHEN and SYDVKM. The CDR3 runs 12 residues. In DNA, the CDR3 is TGTGCCAGCAGTTTAAACAGTTATGGCTACACCTTC. Amino acid sequence: CASSLNSYGYTF.

This CDR3 reads CASSPPSRPSYEQYF. CDR3 nucleotide sequence: TGTGCCAGCTCACCACCCAGCAGGCCTTCCTACGAGCAGTACTTC. The rearrangement uses TRBV18 and TRBJ2-7; D ambiguous. The CDR3 runs 15 residues. In germline, CDR1 is KGHSH, CDR2 LQKENI. Trimming took 0 bases from V and 1 from J, leaving 10 bases between them.

Remarks on this clonotype: This could be a read error, since a much larger clone is one nucleotide away. DNA for the CDR3: TGTGCCAGCAACGAGCTGGGCAGCCCAAGCGCAGATACGCAGTATTTT. Translated, it gives CASNELGSPSADTQYF. This chain uses TRBV28 with TRBJ2-3; no firm D call. This CDR3 has 16 amino acids. Looked up from germline, CDR1 is MDHEN and CDR2 is SYDVKM. V was cut by 7 bases and J by 4 bases, with 21 bases left in between.

This clonotype was recorded at least ten times. The chain carries TRBV7-2 and TRBJ2-7, with D possibly matching TRBD1 (6 bases). V lost 4 bases, J lost 0 bases, and 16 bases lay in between. The CDR3 extends over 16 amino acids. From germline, CDR1 is SGHTA and CDR2 FQGNSA. The CDR3 loop is CASSSLTGSPSYEQYF. CDR3 nucleotides: TGTGCCAGCAGCTCTCTAACAGGGTCTCCCTCCTACGAGCAGTACTTC.

The V gene is TRBV5-5, the J gene TRBJ1-1; no firm D call. The CDR3 consists of 14 residues. The germline V and J ends were trimmed by 0 bases and 6 bases, with 12 bases remaining between them. Germline CDR1 reads SGHKS; CDR2 reads YYEKEE (reference sequence). CDR3 sequence: CASSLGTLSPEAFF. The CDR3 DNA sequence: TGTGCCAGCAGCTTGGGCACTTTGAGCCCTGAAGCTTTCTTT. Drawing the rest from reference TRBV5-5 and TRBJ1-1, the complete variable domain is DAGVTQSPTHLIKTRGQQVTLRCSPISGHKSVSWYQQVLGQGPQFIFQYYEKEERGRGNFPDRFSARQFPNYSSELNVNALLLGDSALYLCASSLGTLSPEAFFGQGTRLTVV.

This clonotype was picked up many times. The genes are TRBV2 and TRBJ1-2, with D unclear. The CDR3 length is 14 residues. V was shortened by 5 bases and J by 3 bases, with 13 bases between the two germline ends. Germline loops: CDR1 SNHLY, CDR2 FYNNEI. The CDR3 coding sequence is TGTGCCAGCAGTAGCTCACGAGGGTACTATGGCTACACCTTC. Translation: CASSSSRGYYGYTF.

The gene calls are TRBV18 and TRBJ1-1; D is possibly TRBD1 (6 bases). The CDR3 totals 14 residues. The germline V and J ends were trimmed by 3 bases and 3 bases, with 11 bases remaining between them. Germline V gene sequence: CDR1 KGHSH, CDR2 LQKENI. The CDR3 here is CASSPQGLDTEAFF. The CDR3 DNA reads as TGTGCCAGCTCACCGCAGGGGCTGGACACTGAAGCTTTCTTT.

This clonotype has only one observation. This clone may be a read error of a much larger clone one base away. This sequence joins TRBV7-9 and TRBJ2-1; TRBD2 matches 9 bases. Germline V gene lookup returns CDR1 SEHNR and CDR2 FQNEAQ (reference sequence). V was pared by 4 bases and J by 9 bases, with 10 bases of the junction left unmatched. There are 15 residues in the CDR3. Here the CDR3 reads CASSSGTSPTREQFF. The DNA of the CDR3 is TGTGCCAGCAGCTCCGGGACTAGCCCCACACGTGAGCAGTTCTTC.

This clonotype was observed many times. The rearrangement links TRBV7-2 to TRBJ1-2; D is uncertain. This CDR3 has 14 residues. The V gene's germline CDR1 is SGHTA and CDR2 FQGNSA. Trimming took 0 bases from V and 0 from J, leaving 5 bases between them. CDR3 coding DNA: TGTGCCAGCAGCTTAGCGGCGACTAACTATGGCTACACCTTC. It translates to CASSLAATNYGYTF.

With regard to this clonotype: Likely a read error: the CDR3 ends without its conserved phenylalanine or tryptophan. This rearrangement joins TRBV12-3 or TRBV12-4 to TRBJ2-3, with D maybe TRBD2 (6 bases). The CDR3 covers 14 residues. With 3 bases removed from V and 2 bases from J, the gap between germline ends came to 9 bases. CDR3 residues: CASSFGLNTDTQYS. CDR3 bases: TGTGCCAGCAGTTTCGGACTAAACACAGATACGCAGTATTCT.

This clonotype showed up many times. CDR3 amino acids: CSARDLGRGLAKNIQYF. Here the CDR3 DNA reads TGCAGTGCTAGAGATTTAGGGAGGGGATTAGCCAAAAACATTCAGTACTTC. The chain employs TRBV20-1 and TRBJ2-4; 7 bases agree with TRBD2. The length of the CDR3 is 17 residues. The germline V gene encodes CDR1 DFQATT and CDR2 SNEGSKA (reference sequence). V was clipped by 0 bases and J by 0 bases; unmatched bases: 8.

Comments on this clonotype: A much larger clone sits a single nucleotide away, making a read error possible. The CDR3 sequence is CANSLQSYLTDTQYF. CDR3 nucleotide sequence: TGCGCCAACAGCTTACAGAGTTACCTCACAGATACGCAGTATTTT. V and J are TRBV5-1 and TRBJ2-3; D remains ambiguous. Germline CDR1 reads SGHRS; CDR2 reads YFSETQ. This CDR3 comprises 15 residues.

The V and J genes are TRBV6-5 and TRBJ2-4; TRBD2 agrees at 7 bases. The J call may be in error: the DNA end matches TRBJ2-5 better. The CDR3 sequence is 15 residues long. Germline values: CDR1 MNHEY, CDR2 SVGAGI. The CDR3 is CASTTGGLDAETQYF. CDR3 DNA sequence: TGTGCCAGCACCACCGGGGGGTTGGATGCAGAGACCCAGTACTTC.

This clonotype was recorded a few times. This may be a read error: a much more frequent sequence differs by one nucleotide. The chain is built from TRBV5-1 and TRBJ2-3; no firm D call. The CDR3 runs 13 residues. Germline V gives CDR1 SGHRS, CDR2 YFSETQ. Trimming removed 10 bases from V and 1 base from J, with 13 bases in between. The CDR3 loop is CAGMKAGTDTQYF. The CDR3 nucleotides are TGCGCCGGCATGAAGGCCGGCACAGATACGCAGTATTTT.

On this clonotype: A much larger clone differs from this one at a single base, so this may be a read error. The rearrangement links TRBV7-6 to TRBJ2-5; D is uncertain. Germline V gene lookup returns CDR1 SGHVS and CDR2 FNYEAQ. This CDR3 has 15 amino acids. The CDR3 region is CVSSRSSTSQETQYF. For the CDR3, the DNA is TGTGTCAGCAGCCGTAGTTCCACGAGTCAAGAGACCCAGTACTTC.

This clonotype was detected many times. The chain links TRBV4-2 to TRBJ2-3; the D gene is possibly TRBD2 (6 bases). This CDR3 region has 14 residues. The ends were cut back, 1 base at V and 2 bases at J, with 7 bases in the middle. Germline CDR1 reads LGHNA; CDR2 reads YNFKEQ. The CDR3 nucleotides are TGTGCCAGCAGCCAAGGGACTAACACAGATACGCAGTATTTT. Its translation: CASSQGTNTDTQYF.

A remark on this clonotype: Possible read error: a much larger clone is one base away. The chain carries TRBV4-3 and TRBJ1-4; D is unclear. This CDR3 region has 13 residues. Per the germline V gene, CDR1 is LGHNA and CDR2 is YSLEER. V dropped 0 bases and J dropped 15 bases, with 14 bases sitting between them. The CDR3 region has the DNA TGCGCCAGCAGCCAAGATCTGCGGACCGTCTTGTTTTTT. The encoded protein is CASSQDLRTVLFF.

The table lists this clonotype with a few counts. The V call is TRBV28, the J call TRBJ2-1, with 15 bases that match TRBD2. V was clipped by 4 bases and J by 2 bases; unmatched bases: 3. The CDR3 spans 17 residues. Germline V gene sequence: CDR1 MDHEN, CDR2 SYDVKM. The DNA for the CDR3 is TGTGCCAGCAGTTGGACTAGCGGGGGGGCCACCTACAATGAGCAGTTCTTC. This encodes CASSWTSGGATYNEQFF.